Presented here are 17 T cell receptor beta chains from one specimen sequenced in a study of Ad26.COV2.S vaccination and SARS-CoV-2 variants. Using immunoSEQ multiplex PCR, the repertoire was profiled, and TCRdb retains in-frame clones only, with some absent. The sample includes under 500,000 clones, around 93% of them seen just once. Treatment of the sample: about 20 received Ad26.COV2.S at low or high dose, single or two shots; roughly five received placebo; per-sample allocation not given. Repertoires come from day 63 after the first vaccine or placebo injection. Sequenced here: peripheral blood, sampled in a trial of Ad26.COV2.S vaccine versus placebo. These TCRs come from a person aged 18 to 59 who received the Ad26.COV2.S COVID-19 vaccine or a placebo.

This rearrangement joins TRBV7-8 to TRBJ1-3; D unresolved. Per the germline V gene, CDR1 is SGHVS and CDR2 is FQNEAQ. V lost 2 bases and J lost 2, with 7 bases in between. CDR3 length: 14 residues. This CDR3 is CASSLLGPGNTIYF. The CDR3 region has the DNA TGTGCCAGCAGCTTACTGGGTCCTGGAAACACCATATATTTT.

CDR3: CASSLETSISGANVLTF. In DNA, the CDR3 is TGTGCCAGCAGCTTAGAAACCTCAATCTCTGGGGCCAACGTCCTGACTTTC. The V gene is TRBV7-2, the J gene TRBJ2-6; D unclear. Trimming shortened V by 1 base and J by 0 bases, and 10 bases separated the two germline ends. The CDR3 is 17 residues long. The germline V gene encodes CDR1 SGHTA and CDR2 FQGNSA.

This clone has just one count. The V and J genes are TRBV7-2 and TRBJ2-1; TRBD2 matches at 13 bases. Looked up from germline, CDR1 is SGHTA and CDR2 is FQGNSA. The CDR3 is made up of 16 amino acids. The V and J ends lost 5 bases and 8 bases, in that order; junction bases with no gene match: 9. The CDR3 here is CASSPRLAGGGDEQFF. The CDR3 DNA reads as TGTGCCAGCAGCCCTCGACTAGCGGGGGGAGGGGATGAGCAGTTCTTC.

V usage is TRBV7-2 and J usage is TRBJ2-1; D assignment may be TRBD1 or TRBD2 (5 bases each). V shed 1 base and J shed 3 bases, with 13 bases lying between them. CDR3 length equals 16 residues. Germline CDR1 reads SGHTA; CDR2 reads FQGNSA. The CDR3 DNA is TGTGCCAGCAGCTTAGTTGGGGGATTGAACTACAATGAGCAGTTCTTC. This translates into CASSLVGGLNYNEQFF.

This chain links TRBV7-2 with TRBJ1-4; 7 positions agree with TRBD1. Trimming took 5 bases from V and 0 from J; bases not matched to a gene: 6. Germline V gene lookup returns CDR1 SGHTA and CDR2 FQGNSA. There are 16 residues in the CDR3. The DNA of the CDR3 is TGTGCCAGCAGCCCCACGGGACAGTCAACTAATGAAAAACTGTTTTTT. The encoded protein is CASSPTGQSTNEKLFF.

The table lists this clone with a few counts. This sequence joins TRBV3-1 (or the pseudogene TRBV3-2) and TRBJ1-5; no reliable D call. Trimming stripped 5 bases from V and 6 bases from J, with 14 bases between. The germline V gene has CDR1 LGHDT and CDR2 YNNKEL (reference sequence). This CDR3 spans 14 amino acids. The CDR3, as DNA: TGTGCCAGCAGCGCTACCCGGGCAGTTCAGCCCCAGCATTTT. It encodes CASSATRAVQPQHF.

The DNA for the CDR3 is TGTGCCAGCAGTTACTCGGGACGGCTCACCGGGGAGCTGTTTTTT. It specifies CASSYSGRLTGELFF. The gene calls are TRBV6-5 and TRBJ2-2; D might be TRBD1 or TRBD2, each matching 5 bases. The V end lost 0 bases, the J end lost 4 bases, and 9 bases lay between the germline ends. Per the germline V gene, CDR1 is MNHEY and CDR2 is SVGAGI. The length of the CDR3 is 15 residues.

The chain employs TRBV27 and TRBJ2-7; D remains unclear. Trimming removed 2 bases at V and 2 bases at J, with 7 bases between. This CDR3 is built from 13 residues. Germline V gives CDR1 MNHEY, CDR2 SMNVEV (reference sequence). This CDR3 reads CASSLTEAYEQYF. The CDR3 coding sequence is TGTGCCAGCAGTTTAACAGAAGCCTACGAGCAGTACTTC.

The V and J genes are TRBV19 and TRBJ1-2, with 9 bases lining up with TRBD1. CDR3 length: 15 amino acids. The V gene end was trimmed by 6 bases and the J gene end by 0 bases; junction bases not matched to a gene: 5. Germline lookup yields CDR1 LNHDA and CDR2 SQIVND (reference sequence). The CDR3 sequence: CASRYRGPTNYGYTF. CDR3 nucleotide sequence: TGTGCCAGTAGGTACAGGGGGCCCACTAACTATGGCTACACCTTC.

The rearrangement uses TRBV5-6 and TRBJ2-4, with D unclear. This CDR3 spans 14 amino acids. Germline V gene data show CDR1 as SGHDT and CDR2 as YYEEEE. Deletions cut 0 bases from V and 7 bases from J, with 11 bases between. In nucleotides, the CDR3 is TGTGCCAGCAGCTTGGATCGTTTTACGAACATTCAGTACTTC. Amino acids: CASSLDRFTNIQYF.

V and J are TRBV6-2 or TRBV6-3 and TRBJ2-7; D is perhaps TRBD1 (6 bases). Germline V CDR1 and CDR2: MNHEY, SVGEGT. Trimming removed 3 bases from V and 2 bases from J, with 11 bases in between. The CDR3 consists of 14 residues. The CDR3 sequence: CASSYVQGPYEQYF. In DNA, the CDR3 is TGTGCCAGCAGTTATGTACAGGGCCCCTACGAGCAGTACTTC.

The chain combines TRBV12-3 or TRBV12-4 with TRBJ1-1; the match to TRBD1 covers 7 bases. V shed 1 base, J shed 10 bases, and the junction held 6 bases outside the gene matches. This CDR3 comprises 13 residues. CDR3 DNA: TGTGCCAGCAGTTTAGTCACAGACAGGGTAGCTTTCTTT. It codes for CASSLVTDRVAFF.

This rearrangement joins TRBV5-4 to TRBJ2-7; D is possibly TRBD2 (5 bases). The V end was cut by 3 bases, the J end by 4 bases, with 11 bases between. CDR3 length equals 13 residues. Germline V gene sequence: CDR1 SGHNT, CDR2 YYREEE (reference sequence). In nucleotides, the CDR3 is TGTGCCAGCAGCTGGGGAGTGGGTTACGAGCAGTACTTC. It codes for CASSWGVGYEQYF.

This rearrangement joins TRBV7-2 to TRBJ2-1; D is tentatively TRBD1 or TRBD2 (5 bases each). Deletions cut 2 bases from V and 8 bases from J, with 16 bases between. The CDR3 extends over 15 amino acids. CDR1 is SGHTA, CDR2 FQGNSA, per germline. CDR3 protein: CASSLFGGVGDEQFF. The DNA of the CDR3 is TGTGCCAGCAGCTTATTTGGGGGTGTTGGGGATGAGCAGTTCTTC. Full variable domain (missing parts from reference TRBV7-2 and TRBJ2-1): GAGVSQSPSNKVTEKGKDVELRCDPISGHTALYWYRQSLGQGLEFLIYFQGNSAPDKSGLPSDRFSAERTGGSVSTLTIQRTQQEDSAVYLCASSLFGGVGDEQFFGPGTRLTVL.

The V call is TRBV7-9, the J call TRBJ2-2; D is possibly TRBD1 or TRBD2 (5 bases each). The CDR3 length is 18 residues. Germline-derived CDR1 and CDR2 are SEHNR and FQNEAQ (reference sequence). The ends were cut back, 1 base at V and 0 bases at J, with 15 bases in the middle. Here the CDR3 DNA reads TGTGCCAGCAGCTTAGTTAGCGTTCGGGACGCGAACACCGGGGAGCTGTTTTTT. Translating gives CASSLVSVRDANTGELFF.

For this clone: One junction end disagrees with the germline gene, perhaps due to a read error. This rearrangement joins TRBV28 to TRBJ2-7, with TRBD1 matching over 8 bases. The germline gives CDR1 MDHEN, CDR2 SYDVKM. The CDR3 covers 14 residues. The CDR3 DNA follows: TGTGCCAGCAGTTTAGGGACAGGAGTCTACGGGCAGTACTTC. Protein sequence: CASSLGTGVYGQYF.

This rearrangement joins TRBV14 to TRBJ1-3, with a tentative D call TRBD1 (5 bases). Trimming removed 4 bases at V and 0 bases at J, with 16 bases between. CDR3 length equals 17 residues. Germline values: CDR1 SGHDN, CDR2 FVKESK. CDR3 region: CASSRNLRGLSGNTIYF. The CDR3 bases are TGTGCCAGCAGCCGGAATCTTAGGGGCCTCTCTGGAAACACCATATATTTT.